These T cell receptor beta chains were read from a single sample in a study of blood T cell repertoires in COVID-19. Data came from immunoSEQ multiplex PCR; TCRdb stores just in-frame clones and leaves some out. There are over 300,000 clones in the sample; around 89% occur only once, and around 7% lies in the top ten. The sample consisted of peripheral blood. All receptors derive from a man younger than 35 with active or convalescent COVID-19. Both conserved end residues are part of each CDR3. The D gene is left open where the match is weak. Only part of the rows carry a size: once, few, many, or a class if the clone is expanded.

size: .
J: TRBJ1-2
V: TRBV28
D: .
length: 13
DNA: TGTGCCAGCAGTTTAGGGAGGGGAAATGGCTACACCTTC
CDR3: CASSLGRGNGYTF

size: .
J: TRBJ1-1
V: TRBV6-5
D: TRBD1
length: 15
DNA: TGTGCCAGCAGTTCCCGGACAGGGTTCAACACTGAAGCTTTCTTT
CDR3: CASSSRTGFNTEAFF

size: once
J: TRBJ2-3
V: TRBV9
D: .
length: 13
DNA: TGTGCCAGCAGCGTAAGCTCGGTGGATACGCAGTATTTT
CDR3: CASSVSSVDTQYF

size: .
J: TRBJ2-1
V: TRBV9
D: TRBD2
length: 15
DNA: TGTGCCAGCAGCGTAGACGGGAGGGCTCTCGATGAGCAGTTCTTC
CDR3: CASSVDGRALDEQFF

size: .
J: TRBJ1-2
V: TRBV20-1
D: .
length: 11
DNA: TGCAGTGCTCAGGGTATTGATGGCTACACCTTC
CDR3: CSAQGIDGYTF

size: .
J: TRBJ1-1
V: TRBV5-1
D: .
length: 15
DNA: TGCGCCAGCAGCTTTCGCCGGGACATGAGCGCTGAAGCTTTCTTT
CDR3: CASSFRRDMSAEAFF

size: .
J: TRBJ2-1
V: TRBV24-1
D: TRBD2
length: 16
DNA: TGTGCCACCAGTGACTCCAGCGGGGGCTCCTACAATGAGCAGTTCTTC
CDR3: CATSDSSGGSYNEQFF

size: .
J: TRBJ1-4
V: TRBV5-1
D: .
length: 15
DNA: TGCGCCAGCAGCTTTTCTCCAGGGCGAGATGAAAAACTGTTTTTT
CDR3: CASSFSPGRDEKLFF

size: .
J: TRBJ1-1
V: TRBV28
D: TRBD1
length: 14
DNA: TGTGCCAGCAGTTTACCGGGACAGGGTTTTGAAGCTTTCTTT
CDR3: CASSLPGQGFEAFF

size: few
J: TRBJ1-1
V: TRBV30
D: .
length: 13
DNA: TGTGCCTGGAATAAACAGGGATACACTGAAGCTTTCTTT
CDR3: CAWNKQGYTEAFF

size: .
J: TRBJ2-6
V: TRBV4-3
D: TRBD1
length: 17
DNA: TGCGCCAGCAGCTCCCTTGGACAGGGCTCTGGGGCCAACGTGCTGACTTTC
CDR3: CASSSLGQGSGANVLTF

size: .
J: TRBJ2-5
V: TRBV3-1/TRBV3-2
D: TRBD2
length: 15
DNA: TGTGCCAGCAGCCCGGAACTAGCGGGGCAAGAGACCCAGTACTTC
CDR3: CASSPELAGQETQYF

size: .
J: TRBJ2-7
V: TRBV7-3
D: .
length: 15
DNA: TGTGCCAGCAGCTTAGACCAGGGGAGATCCTACGAGCAGTACTTC
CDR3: CASSLDQGRSYEQYF

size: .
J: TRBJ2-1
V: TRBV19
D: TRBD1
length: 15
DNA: TGTGCCAGTACCCCCCTGGGGACAGGGGGCAATGAGCAGTTCTTC
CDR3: CASTPLGTGGNEQFF

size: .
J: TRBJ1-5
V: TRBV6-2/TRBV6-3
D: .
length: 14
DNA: TGTGCCAGCAGTTACCCAGGGAACAATCAGCCCCAGCATTTT
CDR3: CASSYPGNNQPQHF

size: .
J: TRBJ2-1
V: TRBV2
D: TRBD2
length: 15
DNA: TGTGCCAGCTTGACTCCTAGCGGGAACTACAATGAGCAGTTCTTC
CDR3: CASLTPSGNYNEQFF

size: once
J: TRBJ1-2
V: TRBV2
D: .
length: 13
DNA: TGTGCCAGCAGTCTAACAGGAGTTCAAGGCTACACCTTC
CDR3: CASSLTGVQGYTF

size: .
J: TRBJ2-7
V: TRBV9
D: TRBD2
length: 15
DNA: TGTGCCAGCAGCGTTGGACGGGAGGGAGTGTACGAGCAGTACTTC
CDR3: CASSVGREGVYEQYF

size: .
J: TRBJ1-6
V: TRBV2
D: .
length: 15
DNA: TGTGCCAGCAGTGAATGGCAGGGCTTTAATTCACCCCTCCACTTT
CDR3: CASSEWQGFNSPLHF

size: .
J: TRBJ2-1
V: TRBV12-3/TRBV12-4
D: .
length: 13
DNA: TGTGCCAGCAGTTTCTTTGACGGGGGAGGGCAGTTCTTC
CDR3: CASSFFDGGGQFF

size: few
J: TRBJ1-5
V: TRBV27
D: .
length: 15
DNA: TGTGCCAGCAGTTACGACGGGAGTAGCAATCAGCCCCAGCATTTT
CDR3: CASSYDGSSNQPQHF

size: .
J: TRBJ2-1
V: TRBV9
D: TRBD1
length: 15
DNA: TGTGCCAGCAGCGTAGCAGGGGGCTCCTACAATGAGCAGTTCTTC
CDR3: CASSVAGGSYNEQFF

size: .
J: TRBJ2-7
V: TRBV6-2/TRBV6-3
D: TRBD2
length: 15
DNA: TGTGCCAGCAGTTCCCGGACTAGCGGGACGTACGAGCAGTACTTC
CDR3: CASSSRTSGTYEQYF

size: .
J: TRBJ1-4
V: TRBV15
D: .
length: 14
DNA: TGTGCCACCACCGAGGGACGCGGGGATGAAAAACTGTTTTTT
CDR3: CATTEGRGDEKLFF

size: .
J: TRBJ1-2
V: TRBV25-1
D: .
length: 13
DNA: TGTGCCAGCAGTGATTTTTTTCGCGCTGGCTACACCTTC
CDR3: CASSDFFRAGYTF

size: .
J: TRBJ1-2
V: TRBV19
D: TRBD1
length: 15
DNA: TGTGCCAGTAGTAAAGGGACAGGGGACAACTATGGCTACACCTTC
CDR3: CASSKGTGDNYGYTF